The source of this T cell receptor (beta chain) is a study of T-cell reconstitution after alpha-beta-depleted transplantation in children. Note on this clonotype: Its matching antigen is unknown.

A TCRbeta library incorporating unique molecular identifiers was prepared. A single record per CDR3 protein comes from TCRdb applying MiXCR to the PCR reads. Among about 580,000 distinct CDR3 sequences listed, more than 20% were seen once. Study-level points and caveats: Newly produced T cells mostly provided counts and TCRbeta diversity after one year, as hyperexpanded clones declined. From surviving recipient T cells and thymic progenitors came the high day-60 TCRbeta diversity observed in some patients. Expanded clones from the graft, numbering several hundred, reportedly supplied alpha-beta T cells about two months after transplant.

Per the germline V gene, CDR1 is MGHRA and CDR2 is YSYEKL. The CDR3 has 15 residues. V was shortened by 1 base and J by 8 bases, with 16 bases between the two germline ends. J is TRBJ2-3 and V is TRBV4-1; D could derive from TRBD1 or TRBD2 (5 bases each). The sequence was obtained from a boy in the first two years of life who had a stem cell transplant for acute myeloid leukemia, so the T cells may come from the graft donor. The sample was PBMCs, mostly from graft donor cells, taken 360 days after TCRalphabeta/CD19-depleted stem cell transplant. The CDR3 is CASSQVIAMGVTQYF. The CDR3 bases are TGCGCCAGCAGCCAAGTGATCGCCATGGGGGTTACGCAGTATTTT.